This entry lists 27 T cell receptor beta chains sequenced from one sample in a study of CD8 T cells in Susac syndrome. After extraction with the RNeasy kit, roughly 0.5 to 1 ug of the RNA was reverse transcribed using random hexamers. TCRdb reanalysed the immunoSEQ multiplex PCR reads using MiXCR and keeps one entry per CDR3 protein. The data show more than 55,000 distinct CDR3 sequences, with 95% seen just once and over 0.2% held by the top ten. Sequencing used CD8+ T cells from PBMCs. The receptors come from a human donor in good health.

The V call is TRBV7-9, the J call TRBJ2-5; no clear D gene. V dropped 8 bases and J dropped 0 bases, with 7 bases sitting between them. The CDR3 extends over 12 amino acids. Per the germline V gene, CDR1 is SEHNR and CDR2 is FQNEAQ (reference sequence). CDR3 region: CASRDNQETQYF. For the CDR3, the DNA is TGTGCCAGCCGTGACAACCAAGAGACCCAGTACTTC.

CDR3 loop: CASSQGEEENEKLFF. The CDR3 region has the DNA TGCGCCAGCAGCCAAGGGGAAGAGGAAAATGAAAAACTGTTTTTT. The chain couples TRBV4-3 to TRBJ1-4; D call uncertain. This CDR3 spans 15 amino acids. Per the germline V gene, CDR1 is LGHNA and CDR2 is YSLEER. The V and J ends lost 1 base and 5 bases respectively, with 11 bases between them.

This chain connects TRBV7-9 to TRBJ1-5; TRBD1 might be the D (6 bases). The germline CDR1 and CDR2 sequences are SEHNR and FQNEAQ (reference sequence). There are 16 residues in the CDR3. Between the trimmed V and J ends, which lost 2 bases and 3 bases, there was a span of 14 bases. This CDR3 is CASSLSETGFNQPQHF. The CDR3 nucleotides read TGTGCCAGCAGCTTAAGTGAGACAGGCTTCAATCAGCCCCAGCATTTT.

Comments on this clonotype: At one end, the junction sequence differs from germline, possibly due to a read error. This chain uses TRBV14 with TRBJ1-2, with D uncertain. The CDR3 is 12 residues long. CDR1 is SGHDN, CDR2 FVKESK, per germline. The CDR3 spells CASSQDKTHRDF. The CDR3 DNA reads TGTGCCAGCAGCCAAGATAAGACACATCGGGACTTC.

The table lists this clonotype with a few counts. The chain is built from TRBV6-2 or TRBV6-3 and TRBJ1-6; D gene uncertain. Germline V CDR1 and CDR2: MNHEY, SVGEGT. Trimming took off 2 bases at V and 7 bases at J, with 6 bases between the two ends. CDR3 length: 13 amino acids. The CDR3 nucleotides read TGTGCCAGCAGTTACGGGCAGAATTCACCCCTCCACTTT. This encodes CASSYGQNSPLHF.

The chain couples TRBV27 to TRBJ2-5; 7 bases match TRBD2. The V gene end was trimmed by 1 base and the J gene end by 5 bases; junction bases not matched to a gene: 4. Germline CDR1 and CDR2: MNHEY and SMNVEV (reference sequence). The CDR3 loop spans 14 amino acids. The CDR3 DNA follows: TGTGCCAGCAGTTTATTGGGCGGGGGTGAGACCCAGTACTTC. Encoded protein: CASSLLGGGETQYF.

The chain is built from TRBV11-2 and TRBJ2-6; 9 bases are a match to TRBD1. The germline CDR1 and CDR2 sequences are SGHAT and FQNNGV. The length of the CDR3 is 23 residues. Losses at the gene ends were 0 bases for V and 6 bases for J; bases not matched to a gene: 24. This CDR3 reads CASSLEEGGTGITRLNMANVLTF. The CDR3 DNA follows: TGTGCCAGCAGCTTAGAGGAGGGGGGGACAGGGATAACAAGGCTAAACATGGCCAACGTCCTGACTTTC.

The rearrangement joins TRBV3-1 to TRBJ2-3; D gene ambiguous. V was cut by 2 bases and J by 2 bases, with 11 bases left in between. Germline-derived CDR1 and CDR2 are LGHDT and YNNKEL (reference sequence). The CDR3 is 15 amino acids. The CDR3 DNA sequence: TGTGCCAGCAGCCAATCAGGAGCAGTCACAGATACGCAGTATTTT. This encodes CASSQSGAVTDTQYF.

V gene TRBV7-9 combines with J gene TRBJ2-7; D uncertain. CDR1 and CDR2 (germline): SEHNR, FQNEAQ (reference sequence). The CDR3 length is 15 residues. Trimming took off 5 bases at V and 1 base at J, with 15 bases between the two ends. The CDR3 reads CASSAGAWGSYEQYF. The CDR3 bases are TGTGCCAGCAGCGCTGGCGCTTGGGGTTCCTACGAGCAGTACTTC.

V is TRBV25-1 and J is TRBJ1-2; D is ambiguous. Trimming pared 2 bases from V and 6 bases from J, leaving 7 bases between. From germline, CDR1 is MGHDK and CDR2 SYGVNS. The CDR3 covers 12 residues. This CDR3 is CASSEGLDGYTF. CDR3 nucleotide sequence: TGTGCCAGCAGTGAAGGGCTCGATGGCTACACCTTC.

This rearrangement joins TRBV7-8 to TRBJ2-3; no firm D call. Germline V gives CDR1 SGHVS, CDR2 FQNEAQ. Trimming left V 1 base short and J 7 bases short, with 3 bases between. CDR3 size: 11 residues. CDR3 sequence: CASSLENTQYF. The CDR3 bases are TGTGCCAGCAGCTTAGAGAATACGCAGTATTTT.

This chain joins TRBV28 and TRBJ2-7, with D unclear. Germline V gene data show CDR1 as MDHEN and CDR2 as SYDVKM. The CDR3 covers 12 residues. V was clipped by 8 bases and J by 3 bases, with 11 bases between them. This CDR3 reads CASGELGYEQYV. The CDR3 DNA follows: TGTGCCAGCGGAGAGTTGGGCTACGAGCAGTACGTC.

This chain connects TRBV29-1 to TRBJ1-4, with TRBD1 as a possible D gene (5 bases). The CDR3 contains 13 residues. Germline V lookup: CDR1 SQVTM, CDR2 ANQGSEA. Trimming cost V 3 bases and J 8 bases, with 13 bases left between them. CDR3 protein: CSVDGPGSEKLFF. In DNA, the CDR3 is TGCAGCGTTGACGGTCCAGGGTCAGAAAAACTGTTTTTT. Full variable domain (remainder filled in from reference TRBV29-1 and TRBJ1-4): SAVISQKPSRDICQRGTSLTIQCQVDSQVTMMFWYRQQPGQSLTLIATANQGSEATYESGFVIDKFPISRPNLTFSTLTVSNMSPEDSSIYLCSVDGPGSEKLFFGSGTQLSVL.

This chain joins TRBV19 and TRBJ1-1; D is unresolved. This CDR3 comprises 14 residues. Trimming removed 0 bases from V and 4 bases from J, with 9 bases in between. CDR1 and CDR2 from the germline V gene are LNHDA and SQIVND (reference sequence). This CDR3 is CASSIDPAGTEAFF. CDR3 coding DNA: TGTGCCAGTAGTATAGATCCGGCGGGCACTGAAGCTTTCTTT.

The V and J genes are TRBV6-2 or TRBV6-3 and TRBJ2-7; D is perhaps TRBD2 (5 bases). Germline values: CDR1 MNHEY, CDR2 SVGEGT. The CDR3 spans 13 residues. The V end lost 2 bases, the J end lost 5 bases, and 10 bases lay between the germline ends. CDR3 bases: TGTGCCAGCAGTTACCGGGATAGCGACGAGCAGTACTTC. Translated: CASSYRDSDEQYF.

This chain joins TRBV5-8 and TRBJ2-7; D not certain. The germline gives CDR1 SGHTS, CDR2 YDEGEE. Trimming removed 2 bases at V and 0 bases at J, with 6 bases between. This CDR3 is built from 13 residues. The CDR3 is CASSFYNSYEQYV. The CDR3 bases are TGTGCCAGCAGCTTTTACAACTCCTACGAGCAGTACGTC.

This sequence joins TRBV4-1 and TRBJ2-7; 7 nucleotides line up with TRBD1. Germline assignment: CDR1 MGHRA and CDR2 YSYEKL. The CDR3 is made up of 13 amino acids. The junction had 5 bases not matched to a gene; V was cut back by 4 bases and J by 5 bases. CDR3 coding DNA: TGCGCCAGCAGCCTTGCAGGGGGAGACGAGCAGTACGTC. Translated: CASSLAGGDEQYV.

This chain links TRBV6-6 with TRBJ2-2, with D possibly being TRBD2 (6 bases). This CDR3 comprises 15 residues. Germline CDR1 is MNHNY and CDR2 is SVGAGI (reference sequence). The V end lost 0 bases, the J end lost 6 bases, and 11 bases lay between the germline ends. The CDR3 protein is CASSYSEGTPGELFF. CDR3 DNA: TGTGCCAGCAGTTACTCGGAGGGTACCCCCGGGGAGCTGTTTTTT.

V is TRBV13 and J is TRBJ2-2, with 11 bases aligning to TRBD2. The CDR3 sequence is 17 residues long. V lost 2 bases, J lost 5 bases, and 7 bases stayed unmatched. Germline CDR1 PRHDT, CDR2 FYEKMQ (reference sequence). The CDR3 DNA sequence: TGTGCCAGCAGCTTAACTAGCGGGGGCCCCGGGACCGGGGAGCTGTTTTTT. It encodes CASSLTSGGPGTGELFF.

The V and J genes are TRBV29-1 and TRBJ1-1; TRBD1 is a possible D gene (5 bases). CDR1 and CDR2 (germline): SQVTM, ANQGSEA. The germline V and J ends were trimmed by 2 bases and 1 base, with 11 bases remaining between them. This CDR3 is 14 amino acids long. CDR3 sequence reads: CSVEPGPKNTEAFF. CDR3 nucleotides: TGCAGCGTTGAACCGGGACCAAAGAACACTGAAGCTTTCTTT.

CDR3 residues: CASSPQTNYGYTF. The DNA of the CDR3 is TGTGCCAGCAGTCCACAGACAAACTATGGCTACACCTTC. The V gene is TRBV6-2 or TRBV6-3, the J gene TRBJ1-2, with D unresolved. V was shortened by 5 bases and J by 2 bases, with 9 bases between the two germline ends. Germline lookup yields CDR1 MNHEY and CDR2 SVGEGT. CDR3 length: 13 residues.

This clonotype was seen more than once but under ten times. The rearrangement links TRBV5-1 to TRBJ2-5; 8 bases match TRBD2. V shed 0 bases and J 4 bases; nucleotides not matched to a gene: 14. Germline CDR1 SGHRS, CDR2 YFSETQ. This CDR3 has 18 amino acids. CDR3 nucleotides: TGCGCCAGCAGCTTGGGGTCCACAACTAGCGGACGCCCAGAGACCCAGTACTTC. This codes for CASSLGSTTSGRPETQYF.

The chain combines TRBV30 with TRBJ1-1; D not certain. The V gene's germline CDR1 is GTSNPN and CDR2 SVGIG (reference sequence). Between the trimmed V and J ends, which lost 0 bases and 4 bases, there was a span of 9 bases. The CDR3 length is 13 residues. The CDR3 bases are TGTGCCTGGAGTGTTGGCGTGAGCACTGAAGCTTTCTTT. Translated, it gives CAWSVGVSTEAFF.

The V and J genes are TRBV3-1 and TRBJ2-1, with TRBD2 as a possible D gene (6 bases). Germline V lookup: CDR1 LGHDT, CDR2 YNNKEL (reference sequence). CDR3 length equals 17 residues. V lost 0 bases, J lost 2 bases, and 14 bases lay in between. The CDR3 region is CASSQDRNAGPYNEQFF. CDR3 nucleotide sequence: TGTGCCAGCAGCCAAGACCGGAACGCGGGGCCCTACAATGAGCAGTTCTTC.

The chain combines TRBV4-1 with TRBJ2-5; 13 nucleotides match TRBD2. Germline CDR1 MGHRA, CDR2 YSYEKL. Trimming at V came to 3 bases and at J to 1 base, leaving 5 bases not matched to a gene. The CDR3 is made up of 17 amino acids. The CDR3 spells CASSQLTSGGIQETQYF. The CDR3, as DNA: TGCGCCAGCAGCCAGCTGACTAGCGGGGGGATCCAAGAGACCCAGTACTTC.

The chain uses TRBV13 and TRBJ2-1, with unresolved D. The ends were cut back, 5 bases at V and 9 bases at J, with 11 bases in the middle. CDR1 and CDR2 from the germline V gene are PRHDT and FYEKMQ (reference sequence). The CDR3 consists of 12 residues. This chain's CDR3 is CASSATRGEQFF. Written as DNA, the CDR3 is TGTGCCAGCAGCGCCACTCGCGGTGAGCAGTTCTTC.

The chain couples TRBV7-3 to TRBJ1-1; D ambiguous. The CDR3 consists of 15 residues. From germline, CDR1 is SGHTA and CDR2 FQGTGA. The V end lost 6 bases, the J end lost 6 bases, and 20 bases lay between the germline ends. The chain's CDR3 is CASSSGPLESPEAFF. In DNA, the CDR3 is TGTGCCAGCAGTTCCGGGCCCCTGGAGTCCCCTGAAGCTTTCTTT.